This T cell receptor (beta chain) was retrieved from a study of OX40 agonist ivuxolimab in advanced cancers. Patients had blood sampled at baseline and again on cycle 4 day 1 and cycle 7 day 1. The J segment lost 1 base and the V segment lost 5 bases, leaving 4 bases of the junction unmatched. Germline V gives CDR1 GTSNPN, CDR2 SVGIG (reference sequence). The CDR3 is 14 residues long. Notes on the study in general: Expanded clones belonging to CD8+ T cells outnumbered, on average, those of CD4+. Within 6 weeks, CD4+ and CD8+ blood T cells expanded clonally at 0.1 to 3.0 mg/kg. Which antigen the expanded peripheral T cells recognized is unknown.

A remark on this clone: Antigen: not known.

This table comes from immunoSEQ multiplex PCR, and its TCRdb copy is limited to in-frame clones, with some not included. The sample holds some 70,000 clones; 91% are singletons and the top ten take around 0.28%. This clonotype was sampled from an adult with an advanced solid tumor such as melanoma, head and neck, liver or kidney cancer. This chain links TRBV30 with TRBJ1-5; 8 nucleotides align to TRBD1. The sample consisted of CD4+ or CD8+ T cells sorted from blood, taken in a trial of the OX40 agonist ivuxolimab. The CDR3 bases are TGTGCCTGGCAAAGGACAGGGAGCAATCAGCCCCAGCATTTT. This translates into CAWQRTGSNQPQHF.